This T cell receptor (beta chain) was identified during a study of spatial heterogeneity in lung cancer. Study-wide findings and caveats: Blood showed ubiquitous tumor TCRs more often at resection than at routine follow-up.

Unique molecular identifiers tagged every individual TCR cDNA molecule. Via MiXCR, TCRdb re-called the 5' RACE reads, giving one row per CDR3 protein. This sample has about 38,000 distinct CDR3 sequences, with roughly 8% found just once. Time point denoted: sample taken at primary tumor resection. In each case, whole RNA from tumor, nontumor lung or frozen PBMC was sequenced unsorted. This clonotype was picked up a small number of times. Its target is unknown. Sequenced here: PBMCs, sampled at surgery. This clonotype was obtained from a male donor with early-stage non-small cell lung cancer.

The DNA for the CDR3 is TGTGCCAGCAGCGGCCTACCGGGGACTAGCCAAGAGACCCAGTACTTC. Protein sequence: CASSGLPGTSQETQYF. The rearrangement joins TRBV9 to TRBJ2-5, with 8 bases fitting TRBD2. The germline V gene encodes CDR1 SGDLS and CDR2 YYNGEE. The CDR3 sequence is 16 residues long. V shed 3 bases and J 1 base; nucleotides not matched to a gene: 8.